This T cell receptor (beta chain) was captured by sequencing in a study of shared clonotypes between healthy human individuals. The assay was run at deep level. Original methodology: Filtering was not the same, since immunoSEQ gave junction-only sequences without quality scores. Assay: immunoSEQ multiplex PCR; the TCRdb copy retains only in-frame clones and omits some. V and J calls and clone size follow that table, whereas D and trimming were derived from the DNA. The sample holds 450,000 to 650,000 clones, around 80% seen once. Germline CDR1 MNHEY, CDR2 SVGAGI. V lost 5 bases to trimming and J lost 2 bases, with 9 bases between them. The CDR3 has 13 residues. About this clone itself: Its target is not known. Since a far larger clone is one base different, this is likely a read error.

Study results and caveats: Sharing of clonotypes among donors was expected to vary with sequencing depth.

Donation came from healthy HIV-negative adults that had no recent acute infections or vaccinations. The receptor comes from a middle-aged woman in good health. Some clones in this sample may be carry-over from other donors' samples. This chain joins TRBV6-5 and TRBJ2-5; TRBD1 might be the D (5 bases). Sequenced: PBMCs. CDR3 sequence (DNA): TGTGCCAGCAGTCCTCAGGGACAAGAGACCCAGTACTTC. It yields the protein CASSPQGQETQYF.